The rows below give T cell receptor beta chains drawn from one sample of a study of blood T cell repertoires in COVID-19. Profiled with immunoSEQ multiplex PCR; TCRdb holds only in-frame clones, not every one. The data hold some 200,000 clones, with 86% observed a single time. What was sequenced was peripheral blood. The receptors originated from a man older than 75 with acute or convalescent COVID-19. The CDR3 runs from the conserved cysteine through the conserved F or W. Fields, in order: clone size, V gene, CDR3 length, J gene, D gene, CDR3 DNA, CDR3 protein. The D gene is left open where the match is weak. Some rows have no size entry. The others give once, few or many, or a class for an expanded clone.

once	TRBV5-1	11	TRBJ2-3	-	TGCGCCAGCAGTCACACAGATACGCAGTATTTT	CASSHTDTQYF
few	TRBV30	15	TRBJ1-2	-	TGTGCCTGGATGAGGGCCCTATCGCCTAACTATGGCTACACCTTC	CAWMRALSPNYGYTF
once	TRBV5-8	13	TRBJ2-7	-	TGTGCCAGCAGCGCGGGACAGAATTACGAGCAGTACTTC	CASSAGQNYEQYF
-	TRBV6-5	14	TRBJ2-3	TRBD1	TGTGCCAGCAGAGAGGACAGGGGACCAGATACGCAGTATTTT	CASREDRGPDTQYF
-	TRBV12-3/TRBV12-4	13	TRBJ1-5	-	TGTGCCAGCAGTTTGGGGACATATCAGCCCCAGCATTTT	CASSLGTYQPQHF
-	TRBV27	15	TRBJ2-1	TRBD2	TGTGCCAGCAGGGTAGCGGGAGGGAGTAACAATGAGCAGTTCTTC	CASRVAGGSNNEQFF
-	TRBV18	16	TRBJ1-1	TRBD1	TGTGCCAGCTCACCTCAGGGGGCGGGGGTGAACACTGAAGCTTTCTTT	CASSPQGAGVNTEAFF
-	TRBV5-1	14	TRBJ2-5	TRBD1	TGCGCCAGCAGCCTACAGGGGACCCAAGAGACCCAGTACTTC	CASSLQGTQETQYF
-	TRBV4-1	17	TRBJ2-2	TRBD2	TGCGCCAGCACGACCGGGACTAGCGGCCCCTGGACCGGGGAGCTGTTTTTT	CASTTGTSGPWTGELFF
-	TRBV2	15	TRBJ1-2	-	TGTGCCAGCGGCGGGTCGACGCGGGCTAACTATGGCTACACCTTC	CASGGSTRANYGYTF
-	TRBV18	15	TRBJ1-5	TRBD1	TGTGCCAGCAAAAGGGCAGGGGGCTTAGATCAGCCCCAGCATTTT	CASKRAGGLDQPQHF
few	TRBV3-1/TRBV3-2	11	TRBJ2-7	-	TGTGCCAGCAGCTTTCTAAACGAGCAGTACTTC	CASSFLNEQYF
-	TRBV4-2	16	TRBJ2-3	TRBD1	TGTGCCAGCAGCCAAGTGCAGGGGGCTACCACAGATACGCAGTATTTT	CASSQVQGATTDTQYF
-	TRBV19	16	TRBJ2-2	TRBD1	TGTGCCAGTAGTATAGGTGGGGGACAGGTCGCCGGGGAGCTGTTTTTT	CASSIGGGQVAGELFF
-	TRBV6-5	13	TRBJ1-6	-	TGTGCCAGCACAAAAACAAGGGGATCACCCCTCCACTTT	CASTKTRGSPLHF
once	TRBV7-8	12	TRBJ2-5	-	TGTGCCAGCAGCTTTGAGACCGGAGGCCAGTACTTC	CASSFETGGQYF
few	TRBV9	16	TRBJ2-4	-	TGTGCCAGCAGCGTAAGGGGAGGACGGCTGGATAACATTCAGTACTTC	CASSVRGGRLDNIQYF
-	TRBV6-5	13	TRBJ1-4	-	TGTGCCAGCAGTTACCGGTCTAGGGAAAAACTGTTTTTT	CASSYRSREKLFF
-	TRBV5-5	14	TRBJ1-4	TRBD1	TGTGCCAGCAGCGGGACAGGATTAAATGAAAAACTGTTTTTT	CASSGTGLNEKLFF
-	TRBV9	15	TRBJ2-1	-	TGTGCCAGCAGCGTAGCCGCGGGGCTCGGAAATGAGCAGTTCTTC	CASSVAAGLGNEQFF
-	TRBV7-8	17	TRBJ1-5	TRBD1	TGTGCCAGCAGCTTAGCAACCGGGACAGTGGTCGATCAGCCCCAGCATTTT	CASSLATGTVVDQPQHF
-	TRBV28	19	TRBJ2-6	TRBD1	TGTGCCAGCAGTTTACCCCCCGGGACAGGGGAGCCTGGGGCCAACGTCCTGACTTTC	CASSLPPGTGEPGANVLTF
-	TRBV19	15	TRBJ2-7	TRBD2	TGTGCCAGCAGGAGCGGGAGGGCCGGGGGGTACGAGCAGTACTTC	CASRSGRAGGYEQYF
-	TRBV24-1	14	TRBJ2-1	-	TGTGCCACCAGTGATCCTGACAGATACAATGAGCAGTTCTTC	CATSDPDRYNEQFF